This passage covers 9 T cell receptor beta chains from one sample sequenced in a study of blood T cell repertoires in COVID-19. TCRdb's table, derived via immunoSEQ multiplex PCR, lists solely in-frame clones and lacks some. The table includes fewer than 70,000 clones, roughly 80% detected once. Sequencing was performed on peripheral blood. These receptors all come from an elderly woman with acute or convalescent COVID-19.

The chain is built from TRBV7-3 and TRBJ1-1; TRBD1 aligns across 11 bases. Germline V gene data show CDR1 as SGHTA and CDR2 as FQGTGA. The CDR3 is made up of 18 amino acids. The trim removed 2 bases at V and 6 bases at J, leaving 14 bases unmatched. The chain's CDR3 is CASSLGPPGTGGGAEAFF. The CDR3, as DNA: TGTGCCAGCAGCTTAGGGCCCCCCGGGACAGGGGGAGGAGCTGAAGCTTTCTTT. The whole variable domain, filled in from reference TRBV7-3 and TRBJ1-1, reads GAGVSQTPSNKVTEKGKYVELRCDPISGHTALYWYRQSLGQGPEFLIYFQGTGAADDSGLPNDRFFAVRPEGSVSTLKIQRTERGDSAVYLCASSLGPPGTGGGAEAFFGQGTRLTVV.

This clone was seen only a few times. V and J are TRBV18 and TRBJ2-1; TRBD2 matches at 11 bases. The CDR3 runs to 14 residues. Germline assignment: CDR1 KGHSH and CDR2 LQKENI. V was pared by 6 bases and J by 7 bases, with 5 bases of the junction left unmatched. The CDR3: CASSVAGGTNEQFF. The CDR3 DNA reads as TGTGCCAGCTCCGTAGCGGGGGGGACTAATGAGCAGTTCTTC.

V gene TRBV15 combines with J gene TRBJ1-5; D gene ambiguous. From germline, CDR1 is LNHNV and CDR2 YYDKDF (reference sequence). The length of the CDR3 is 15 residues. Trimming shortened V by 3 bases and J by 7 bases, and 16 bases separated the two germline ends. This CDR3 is CATSSYGQVQQPQHF. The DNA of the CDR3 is TGTGCCACCAGCAGCTATGGGCAAGTTCAGCAGCCCCAGCATTTT.

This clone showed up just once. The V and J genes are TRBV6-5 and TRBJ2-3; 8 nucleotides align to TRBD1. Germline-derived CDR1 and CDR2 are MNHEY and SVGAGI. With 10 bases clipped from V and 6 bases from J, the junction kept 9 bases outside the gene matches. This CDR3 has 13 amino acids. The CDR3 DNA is TGTGCCACCCTGGACAGGGTGATTGATACGCAGTATTTT. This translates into CATLDRVIDTQYF.

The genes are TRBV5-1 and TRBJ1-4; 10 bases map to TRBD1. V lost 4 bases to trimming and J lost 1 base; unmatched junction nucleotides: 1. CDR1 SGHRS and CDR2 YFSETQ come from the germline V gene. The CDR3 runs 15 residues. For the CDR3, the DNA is TGCGCCAGCAGCCGGGACAGGGGAACTAATGAAAAACTGTTTTTT. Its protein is CASSRDRGTNEKLFF.

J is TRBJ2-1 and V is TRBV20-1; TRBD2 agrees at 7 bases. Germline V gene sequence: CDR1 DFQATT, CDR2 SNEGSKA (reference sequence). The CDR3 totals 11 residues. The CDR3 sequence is CRGGSGNEQFF. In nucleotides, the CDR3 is TGCAGGGGGGGGTCAGGGAATGAGCAGTTCTTC.

The CDR3 sequence is CASSKGKGTEAFF. The CDR3 DNA reads TGTGCCAGCAGCAAGGGGAAGGGCACTGAAGCTTTCTTT. V and J are TRBV12-3 or TRBV12-4 and TRBJ1-1; D may be TRBD1 (5 bases). This CDR3 spans 13 amino acids. V lost 6 bases and J lost 4, with 12 bases in between.

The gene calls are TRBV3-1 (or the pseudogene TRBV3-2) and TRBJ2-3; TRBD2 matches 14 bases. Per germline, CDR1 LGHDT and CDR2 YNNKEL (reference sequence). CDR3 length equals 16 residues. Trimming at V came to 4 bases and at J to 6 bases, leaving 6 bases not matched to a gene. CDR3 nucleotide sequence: TGTGCCAGCAGCCCCTGGACTAGCGGGGGGCGGGATACGCAGTATTTT. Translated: CASSPWTSGGRDTQYF.

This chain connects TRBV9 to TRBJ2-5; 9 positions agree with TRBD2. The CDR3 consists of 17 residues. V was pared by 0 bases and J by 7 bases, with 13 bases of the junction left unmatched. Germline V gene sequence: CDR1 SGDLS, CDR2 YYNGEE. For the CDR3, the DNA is TGTGCCAGCAGCGTAGCTACTTGGGCTAGCGGGGACGGGACCCAGTACTTC. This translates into CASSVATWASGDGTQYF.